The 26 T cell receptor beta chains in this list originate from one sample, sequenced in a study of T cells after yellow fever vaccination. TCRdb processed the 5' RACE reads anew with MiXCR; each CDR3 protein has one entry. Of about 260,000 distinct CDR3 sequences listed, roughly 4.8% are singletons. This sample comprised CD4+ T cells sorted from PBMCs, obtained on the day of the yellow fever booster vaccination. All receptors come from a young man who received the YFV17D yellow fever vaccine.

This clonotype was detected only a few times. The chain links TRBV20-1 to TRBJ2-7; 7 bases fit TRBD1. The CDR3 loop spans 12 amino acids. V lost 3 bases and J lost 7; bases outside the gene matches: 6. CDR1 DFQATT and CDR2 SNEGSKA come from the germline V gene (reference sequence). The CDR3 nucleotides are TGCAGTGCTAGTCAGGGGGTTTGGGAGCAGTACTTC. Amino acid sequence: CSASQGVWEQYF.

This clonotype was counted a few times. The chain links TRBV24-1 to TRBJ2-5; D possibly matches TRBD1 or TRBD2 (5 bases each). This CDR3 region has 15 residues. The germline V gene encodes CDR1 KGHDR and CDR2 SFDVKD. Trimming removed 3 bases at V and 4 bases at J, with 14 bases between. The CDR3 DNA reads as TGTGCCACCAGTGATCCGAGAGGGGCCGCAGAGACCCAGTACTTC. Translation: CATSDPRGAAETQYF.

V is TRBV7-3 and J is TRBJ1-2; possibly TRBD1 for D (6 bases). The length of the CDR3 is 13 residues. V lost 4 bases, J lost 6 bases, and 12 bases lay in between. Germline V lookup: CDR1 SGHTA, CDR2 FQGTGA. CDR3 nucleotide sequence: TGTGCCAGCAGCTCGACAGGATTAGATGGCTACACCTTC. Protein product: CASSSTGLDGYTF.

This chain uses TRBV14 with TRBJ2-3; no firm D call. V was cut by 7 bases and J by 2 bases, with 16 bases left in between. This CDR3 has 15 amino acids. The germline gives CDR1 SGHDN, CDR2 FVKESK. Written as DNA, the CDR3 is TGTGCCAGCACCCCAAGCCCCTGGGTCACAGATACGCAGTATTTT. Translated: CASTPSPWVTDTQYF. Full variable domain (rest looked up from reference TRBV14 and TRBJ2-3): EAGVTQFPSHSVIEKGQTVTLRCDPISGHDNLYWYRRVMGKEIKFLLHFVKESKQDESGMPNNRFLAERTGGTYSTLKVQPAELEDSGVYFCASTPSPWVTDTQYFGPGTRLTVL.

The CDR3 region has the DNA TGCGCCAGCAGCCCACAGAACAGCTACAATGAGCAGTTCTTC. As protein: CASSPQNSYNEQFF. The V and J genes are TRBV5-1 and TRBJ2-1; D call uncertain. V was trimmed by 4 bases and J by 3 bases, leaving 11 bases between them. The germline CDR1 and CDR2 sequences are SGHRS and YFSETQ. The CDR3 runs 14 residues.

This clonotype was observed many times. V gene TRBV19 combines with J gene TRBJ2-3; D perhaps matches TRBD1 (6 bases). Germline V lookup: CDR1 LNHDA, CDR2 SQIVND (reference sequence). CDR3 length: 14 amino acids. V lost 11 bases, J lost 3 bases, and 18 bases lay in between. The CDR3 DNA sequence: TGTGCCGGGCCAGGGGTTCTACGGACAGATACGCAGTATTTT. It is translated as CAGPGVLRTDTQYF.

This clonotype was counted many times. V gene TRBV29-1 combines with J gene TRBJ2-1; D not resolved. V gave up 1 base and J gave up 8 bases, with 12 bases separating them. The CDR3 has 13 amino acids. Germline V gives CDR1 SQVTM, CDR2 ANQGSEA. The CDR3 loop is CSVEADLAYEQFF. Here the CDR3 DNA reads TGCAGCGTTGAAGCAGACTTAGCATATGAGCAGTTCTTC.

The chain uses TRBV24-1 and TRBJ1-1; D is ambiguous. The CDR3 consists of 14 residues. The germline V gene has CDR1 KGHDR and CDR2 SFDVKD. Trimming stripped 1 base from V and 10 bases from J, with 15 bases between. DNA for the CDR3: TGTGCCACCAGTGATTTTCCCAGTCTATCCGGAGCTTTCTTT. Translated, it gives CATSDFPSLSGAFF.

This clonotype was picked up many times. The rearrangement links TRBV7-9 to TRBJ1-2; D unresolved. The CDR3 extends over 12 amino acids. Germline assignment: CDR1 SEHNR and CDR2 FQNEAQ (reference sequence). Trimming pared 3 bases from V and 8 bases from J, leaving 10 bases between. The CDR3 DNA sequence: TGTGCCAGCAGCTTCAGTAGCAGCGGCTACACCTTC. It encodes CASSFSSSGYTF.

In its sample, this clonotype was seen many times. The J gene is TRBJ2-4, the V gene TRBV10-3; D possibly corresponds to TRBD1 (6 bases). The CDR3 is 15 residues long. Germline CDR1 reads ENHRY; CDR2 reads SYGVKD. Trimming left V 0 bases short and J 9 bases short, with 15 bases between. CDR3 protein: CAISESNRDNFIQYF. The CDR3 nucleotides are TGTGCCATCAGTGAGTCGAACAGGGACAATTTCATTCAGTACTTC.

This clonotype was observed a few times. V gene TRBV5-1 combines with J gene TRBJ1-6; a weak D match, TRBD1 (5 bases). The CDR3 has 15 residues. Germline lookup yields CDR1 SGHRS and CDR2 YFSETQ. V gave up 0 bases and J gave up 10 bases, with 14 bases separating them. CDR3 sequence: CASSLAQGSGSPLHF. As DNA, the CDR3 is TGCGCCAGCAGCTTGGCCCAGGGTTCGGGGTCACCCCTCCACTTT.

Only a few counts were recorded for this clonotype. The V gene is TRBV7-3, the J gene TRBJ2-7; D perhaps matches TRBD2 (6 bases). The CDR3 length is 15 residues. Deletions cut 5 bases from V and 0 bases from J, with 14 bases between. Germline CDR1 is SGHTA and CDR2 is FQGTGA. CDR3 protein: CASSIAAGSSYEQYF. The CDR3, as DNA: TGTGCCAGCAGCATAGCGGCAGGGAGCTCCTACGAGCAGTACTTC.

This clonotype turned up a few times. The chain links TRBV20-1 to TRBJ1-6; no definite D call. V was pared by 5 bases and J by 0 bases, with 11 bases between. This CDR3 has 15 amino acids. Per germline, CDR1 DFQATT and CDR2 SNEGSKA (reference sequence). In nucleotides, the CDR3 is TGCAGTGCTCAGCTGTCGCCCTCCTATAATTCACCCCTCCACTTT. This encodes CSAQLSPSYNSPLHF.

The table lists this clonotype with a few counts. The CDR3 region has the DNA TGTGCCAGCAGTAAAGATACAGTGTGGACTAGCGGGGGGGTGGCTGAGCAGTTCTTC. It yields the protein CASSKDTVWTSGGVAEQFF. The gene calls are TRBV2 and TRBJ2-1; 15 positions agree with TRBD2. Germline CDR1 and CDR2: SNHLY and FYNNEI. This CDR3 region has 19 residues. The V segment lost 5 bases and the J segment 9 bases; nucleotides outside the gene matches: 17.

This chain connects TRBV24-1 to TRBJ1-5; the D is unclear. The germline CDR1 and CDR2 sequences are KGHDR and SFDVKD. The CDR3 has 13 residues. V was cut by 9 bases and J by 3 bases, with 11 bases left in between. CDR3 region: CATSGGFNQPQHF. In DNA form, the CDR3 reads TGTGCCACCTCAGGAGGTTTCAATCAGCCCCAGCATTTT.

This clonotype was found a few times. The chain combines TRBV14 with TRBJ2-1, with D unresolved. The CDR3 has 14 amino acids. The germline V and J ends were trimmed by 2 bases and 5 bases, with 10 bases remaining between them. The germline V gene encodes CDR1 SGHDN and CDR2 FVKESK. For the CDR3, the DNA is TGTGCCAGCAGCCAAAATTGGCAGGACAATGAGCAGTTCTTC. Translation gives CASSQNWQDNEQFF.

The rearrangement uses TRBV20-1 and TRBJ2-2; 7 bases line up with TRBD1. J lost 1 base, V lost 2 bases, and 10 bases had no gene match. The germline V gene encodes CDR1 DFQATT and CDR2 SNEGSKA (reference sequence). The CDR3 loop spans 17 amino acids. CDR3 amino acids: CSARPLRPGGNTGELFF. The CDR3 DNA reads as TGCAGTGCTAGACCCTTGCGGCCAGGGGGGAACACCGGGGAGCTGTTTTTT.

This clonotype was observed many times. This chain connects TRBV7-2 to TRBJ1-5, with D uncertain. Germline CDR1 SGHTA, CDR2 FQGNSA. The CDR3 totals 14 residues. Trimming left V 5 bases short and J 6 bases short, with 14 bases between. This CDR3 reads CASSPSKGFQPQHF. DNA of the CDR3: TGTGCCAGCAGCCCTTCGAAGGGATTTCAGCCCCAGCATTTT. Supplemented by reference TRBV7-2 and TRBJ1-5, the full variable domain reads GAGVSQSPSNKVTEKGKDVELRCDPISGHTALYWYRQSLGQGLEFLIYFQGNSAPDKSGLPSDRFSAERTGGSVSTLTIQRTQQEDSAVYLCASSPSKGFQPQHFGDGTRLSIL.

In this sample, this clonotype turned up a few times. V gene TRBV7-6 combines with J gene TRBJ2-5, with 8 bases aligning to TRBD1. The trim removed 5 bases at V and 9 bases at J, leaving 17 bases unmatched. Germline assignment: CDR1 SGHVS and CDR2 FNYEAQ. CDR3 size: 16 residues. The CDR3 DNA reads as TGTGCCAGCAGCCTCCCCTGGGGACAGGCAGCCAGGGCCCAGTACTTC. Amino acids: CASSLPWGQAARAQYF.

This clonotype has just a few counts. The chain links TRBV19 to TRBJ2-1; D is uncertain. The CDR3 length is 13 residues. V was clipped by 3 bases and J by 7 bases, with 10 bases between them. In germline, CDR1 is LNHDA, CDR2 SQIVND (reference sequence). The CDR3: CASSMWQLNEQFF. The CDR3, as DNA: TGTGCCAGTAGTATGTGGCAGCTGAATGAGCAGTTCTTC.

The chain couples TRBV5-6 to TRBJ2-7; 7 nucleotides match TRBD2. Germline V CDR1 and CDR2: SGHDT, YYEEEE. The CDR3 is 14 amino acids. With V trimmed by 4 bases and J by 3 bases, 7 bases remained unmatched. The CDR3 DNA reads TGTGCCAGCAGCCGGGGGGTCGGGCGCTACGAGCAGTACTTC. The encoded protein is CASSRGVGRYEQYF. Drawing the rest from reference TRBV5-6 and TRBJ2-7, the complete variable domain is DAGVTQSPTHLIKTRGQQVTLRCSPKSGHDTVSWYQQALGQGPQFIFQYYEEEERQRGNFPDRFSGHQFPNYSSELNVNALLLGDSALYLCASSRGVGRYEQYFGPGTRLTVT.

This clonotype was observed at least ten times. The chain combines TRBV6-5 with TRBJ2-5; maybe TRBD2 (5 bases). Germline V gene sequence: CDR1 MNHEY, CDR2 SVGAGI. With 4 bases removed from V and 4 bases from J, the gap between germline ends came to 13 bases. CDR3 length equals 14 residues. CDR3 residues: CASSSRLSGETQYF. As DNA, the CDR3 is TGTGCCAGCAGTTCCCGACTATCAGGAGAGACCCAGTACTTC.

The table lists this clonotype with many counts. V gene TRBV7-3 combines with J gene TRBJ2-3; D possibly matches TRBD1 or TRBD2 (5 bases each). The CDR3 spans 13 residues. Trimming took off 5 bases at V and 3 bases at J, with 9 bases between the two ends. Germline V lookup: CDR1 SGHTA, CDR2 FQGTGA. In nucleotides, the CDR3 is TGTGCCAGCAGCGAGGGGTCTACAGATACGCAGTATTTT. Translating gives CASSEGSTDTQYF.

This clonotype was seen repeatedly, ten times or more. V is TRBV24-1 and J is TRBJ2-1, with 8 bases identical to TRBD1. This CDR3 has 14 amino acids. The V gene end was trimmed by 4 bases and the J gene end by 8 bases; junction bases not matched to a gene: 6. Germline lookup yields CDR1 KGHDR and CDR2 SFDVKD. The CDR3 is CATSDTGQGHEQFF. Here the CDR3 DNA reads TGTGCCACCAGTGACACCGGACAGGGCCATGAGCAGTTCTTC.

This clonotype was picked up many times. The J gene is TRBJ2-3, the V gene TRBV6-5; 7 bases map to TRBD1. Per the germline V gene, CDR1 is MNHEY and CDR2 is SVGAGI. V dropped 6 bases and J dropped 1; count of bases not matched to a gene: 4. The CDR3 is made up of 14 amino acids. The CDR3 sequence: CASSRQGGTDTQYF. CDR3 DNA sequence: TGTGCCAGCAGCCGACAGGGAGGCACAGATACGCAGTATTTT.

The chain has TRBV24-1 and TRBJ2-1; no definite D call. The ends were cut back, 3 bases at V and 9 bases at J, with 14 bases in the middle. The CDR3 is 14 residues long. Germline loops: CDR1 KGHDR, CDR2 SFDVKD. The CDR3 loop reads CATSDQASDVEQFF. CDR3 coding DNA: TGTGCCACCAGTGATCAGGCCTCAGATGTTGAGCAGTTCTTC.